The sequence of this T cell receptor beta chain was determined in a study of blood T cell repertoires in COVID-19. Study information: The origin of the acute and convalescent COVID-19 samples was the United States, Italy and Spain. Sources were T cells, B-cell-depleted T cells, or PBMCs; the material itself was cDNA or gDNA.

Seattle enrolled patients during active infection and tracked them longitudinally. In the authors' methods: Amplification from reference gene primers served as the basis for estimated nucleated cell counts. Some clones are missing from TCRdb's copy, which holds only in-frame ones; the method was immunoSEQ multiplex PCR. That table is the source of V, J and clone size, and D and trimming were worked out from the DNA. The sample holds roughly 78,000 clones; around 80% are singletons and the top ten take roughly 13%. The source of this sequence is a man in his fifties with COVID-19, enrolled during active disease. Sequenced material: peripheral blood.

CDR3 residues: CAWTRQTTNEKLFF. CDR3 bases: TGTGCCTGGACTAGACAGACAACTAATGAAAAACTGTTTTTT. This chain joins TRBV30 and TRBJ1-4, with D possibly matching TRBD1 (5 bases). The CDR3 has 14 residues. Trimming removed 4 bases from V and 0 bases from J, with 9 bases in between. Germline V CDR1 and CDR2: GTSNPN, SVGIG (reference sequence).